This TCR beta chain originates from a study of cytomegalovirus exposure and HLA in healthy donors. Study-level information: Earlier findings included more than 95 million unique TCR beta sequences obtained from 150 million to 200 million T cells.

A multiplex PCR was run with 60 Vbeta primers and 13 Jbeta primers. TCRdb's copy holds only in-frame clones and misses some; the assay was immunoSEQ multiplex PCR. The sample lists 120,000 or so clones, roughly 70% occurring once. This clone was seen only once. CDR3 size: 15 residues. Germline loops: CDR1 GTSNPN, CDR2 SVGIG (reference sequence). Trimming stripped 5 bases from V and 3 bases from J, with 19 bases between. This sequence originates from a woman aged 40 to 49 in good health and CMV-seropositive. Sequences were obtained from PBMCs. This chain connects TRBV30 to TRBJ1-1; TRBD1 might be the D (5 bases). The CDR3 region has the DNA TGTGCCTGGGTCCCTGAGACAGCTACCTACACTGAAGCTTTCTTT. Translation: CAWVPETATYTEAFF.